The 20 T cell receptor beta chains presented below share a single source sample, sequenced in a study of blood T cell repertoires in COVID-19. The protocol was immunoSEQ multiplex PCR, while the TCRdb copy is restricted to in-frame clones and leaves out a portion. The sample lists 190,000 or so clones; under 90% were seen once. The sequenced sample consisted of peripheral blood. The receptor source for this set is a man aged 35 to 55 with acute or convalescent COVID-19.

The V and J genes are TRBV6-5 and TRBJ1-5, with 7 bases fitting TRBD1. The CDR3 has 15 amino acids. Germline CDR1 MNHEY, CDR2 SVGAGI. The junction had 9 bases not matched to a gene; V was cut back by 6 bases and J by 4 bases. This CDR3 is CASRPAGTVNQPQHF. The CDR3 region has the DNA TGTGCCAGCAGACCCGCGGGGACAGTTAATCAGCCCCAGCATTTT.

The chain couples TRBV11-2 to TRBJ2-7, with D perhaps TRBD1 (5 bases). V lost 2 bases to trimming and J lost 4 bases, with 18 bases between them. From germline, CDR1 is SGHAT and CDR2 FQNNGV. The CDR3 runs 16 residues. CDR3 DNA: TGTGCCAGCAGCTTACACAGGTCCCAGCCGCGATACGAGCAGTACTTC. It translates to CASSLHRSQPRYEQYF.

The chain has TRBV6-4 and TRBJ2-7, with D perhaps matching TRBD1 (6 bases). The germline V gene has CDR1 MRHNA and CDR2 SNTAGT. Trimming removed 5 bases from V and 3 bases from J, with 11 bases in between. The CDR3 loop spans 13 amino acids. CDR3 coding DNA: TGTGCCAGCAGTAGGACAGAGAGCTACGAGCAGTACTTC. Protein sequence: CASSRTESYEQYF.

V is TRBV6-5 and J is TRBJ1-1; D gene ambiguous. Germline V gene data show CDR1 as MNHEY and CDR2 as SVGAGI. The length of the CDR3 is 13 residues. Trimming cost V 6 bases and J 1 base, with 9 bases left between them. The CDR3 sequence is CASRLTENTEAFF. DNA for the CDR3: TGTGCCAGCAGGCTAACAGAGAACACTGAAGCTTTCTTT.

The J gene is TRBJ1-1, the V gene TRBV18, with D possibly being TRBD1 (5 bases). The CDR3 totals 15 residues. The germline V gene encodes CDR1 KGHSH and CDR2 LQKENI. The V gene lost 3 bases and the J gene lost 3 bases, with 14 bases spanning the gap. The CDR3 DNA follows: TGTGCCAGCTCACCTTACGGGAGGGGTGACACTGAAGCTTTCTTT. It translates to CASSPYGRGDTEAFF.

The chain carries TRBV29-1 and TRBJ1-2; TRBD1 aligns across 7 bases. The CDR3 covers 13 residues. With 6 bases clipped from V and 4 bases from J, the junction kept 8 bases outside the gene matches. Germline-derived CDR1 and CDR2 are SQVTM and ANQGSEA. The CDR3 loop is CSVDDRAAYGYTF. CDR3 coding DNA: TGCAGCGTGGATGACAGGGCAGCCTATGGCTACACCTTC.

The rearrangement links TRBV30 to TRBJ2-7, with 8 bases matching TRBD1. Trimming took 7 bases from V and 0 from J; bases not matched to a gene: 8. CDR1 and CDR2 from the germline V gene are GTSNPN and SVGIG (reference sequence). The CDR3 totals 14 residues. CDR3 DNA: TGTGCCTTCAAGAGACAGGGGAGCTCCTACGAGCAGTACTTC. It encodes CAFKRQGSSYEQYF.

This rearrangement joins TRBV2 to TRBJ1-5; 9 bases match TRBD1. The ends lost 6 bases at V and 5 bases at J; junction bases unmatched: 8. CDR1 and CDR2 (germline): SNHLY, FYNNEI. This CDR3 region has 15 residues. The CDR3 reads CASSIWTGADQPQHF. DNA for the CDR3: TGTGCCAGCAGCATATGGACAGGGGCGGATCAGCCCCAGCATTTT. The whole variable domain, remainder taken from reference TRBV2 and TRBJ1-5, is EPEVTQTPSHQVTQMGQEVILRCVPISNHLYFYWYRQILGQKVEFLVSFYNNEISEKSEIFDDQFSVERPDGSNFTLKIRSTKLEDSAMYFCASSIWTGADQPQHFGDGTRLSIL.

The chain links TRBV11-2 to TRBJ2-3; D remains unclear. The germline gives CDR1 SGHAT, CDR2 FQNNGV. Between the trimmed V and J ends, which lost 1 base and 2 bases, there was a span of 7 bases. The CDR3 totals 14 residues. CDR3 residues: CASSLATHTDTQYF. CDR3 DNA: TGTGCCAGCAGCTTAGCTACGCACACAGATACGCAGTATTTT.

V gene TRBV5-1 combines with J gene TRBJ2-7; the D is unclear. The CDR3 is 12 amino acids. Per germline, CDR1 SGHRS and CDR2 YFSETQ. V shed 3 bases and J shed 0 bases, with 4 bases lying between them. The CDR3 DNA is TGCGCCAGCAGCTCCAACTCCTACGAGCAGTACTTC. Amino acids: CASSSNSYEQYF.

The chain carries TRBV18 and TRBJ1-2, with a weak D call TRBD1 (6 bases). Germline assignment: CDR1 KGHSH and CDR2 LQKENI. Trimming pared 0 bases from V and 3 bases from J, leaving 14 bases between. CDR3 length equals 16 residues. The CDR3 protein is CASSPPRSKGDYGYTF. The CDR3 region has the DNA TGTGCCAGCTCACCACCGCGGTCAAAGGGGGACTATGGCTACACCTTC.

V usage is TRBV10-2 and J usage is TRBJ2-5; 9 bases map to TRBD2. Germline-derived CDR1 and CDR2 are WSHSY and SAAADI. CDR3 length: 16 amino acids. V trimming: 2 bases; J trimming: 3 bases; junction bases outside the gene matches: 7. CDR3 residues: CASSEPELAGKETQYF. The CDR3 bases are TGCGCCAGCAGTGAGCCCGAACTAGCGGGTAAAGAGACCCAGTACTTC.

The chain carries TRBV5-1 and TRBJ2-3; TRBD2 agrees at 8 bases. Germline V gene data show CDR1 as SGHRS and CDR2 as YFSETQ. There are 15 residues in the CDR3. V dropped 4 bases and J dropped 4; count of bases not matched to a gene: 8. CDR3 DNA sequence: TGCGCCAGCAGCCCCGGGACTAGGCGGCCAGATACGCAGTATTTT. Encoded protein: CASSPGTRRPDTQYF.

The chain combines TRBV6-4 with TRBJ2-1; 7 positions agree with TRBD2. Trimming removed 2 bases from V and 0 bases from J; junction bases left unmatched: 4. Per the germline V gene, CDR1 is MRHNA and CDR2 is SNTAGT. CDR3 length equals 16 residues. CDR3: CASSDQASGSYNEQFF. Here the CDR3 DNA reads TGTGCCAGCAGTGACCAGGCTAGCGGCTCCTACAATGAGCAGTTCTTC.

The V and J genes are TRBV29-1 and TRBJ2-6, with D possibly being TRBD1 (6 bases). The CDR3 is 15 amino acids. V lost 7 bases to trimming and J lost 0 bases, with 13 bases between them. Germline V gene data show CDR1 as SQVTM and CDR2 as ANQGSEA. The CDR3 here is CSATDSPSGANVLTF. CDR3 nucleotides: TGCAGCGCCACGGACAGTCCCTCTGGGGCCAACGTCCTGACTTTC. The variable domain in full, completed from reference TRBV29-1 and TRBJ2-6, reads SAVISQKPSRDICQRGTSLTIQCQVDSQVTMMFWYRQQPGQSLTLIATANQGSEATYESGFVIDKFPISRPNLTFSTLTVSNMSPEDSSIYLCSATDSPSGANVLTFGAGSRLTVL.

This chain links TRBV11-2 with TRBJ1-1; D may be TRBD1 (5 bases). Germline V CDR1 and CDR2: SGHAT, FQNNGV. The CDR3 runs 13 residues. V gave up 1 base and J gave up 7 bases, with 10 bases separating them. The CDR3: CASSLVRGGEAFF. The CDR3 region has the DNA TGTGCCAGCAGCTTAGTTAGGGGAGGTGAAGCTTTCTTT.

In the case of this clone: Other DNA sequences within the sample encode an identical CDR3. V gene TRBV28 combines with J gene TRBJ2-7; D is uncertain. This CDR3 comprises 12 residues. Germline CDR1 MDHEN, CDR2 SYDVKM. Trimming removed 5 bases at V and 4 bases at J, with 9 bases between. CDR3 nucleotide sequence: TGTGCCAGCAGTCCTCCCGGGTACGAGCAGTACTTC. This codes for CASSPPGYEQYF.

The gene calls are TRBV27 and TRBJ1-2; tentatively, D is TRBD1 (6 bases). V dropped 6 bases and J dropped 7 bases, with 12 bases sitting between them. CDR3 size: 12 residues. CDR1 MNHEY and CDR2 SMNVEV come from the germline V gene (reference sequence). Here the CDR3 reads CASRGGVSGYTF. The DNA for the CDR3 is TGTGCCAGCAGAGGGGGGGTTTCTGGCTACACCTTC.

The chain's CDR3 is CASSYSGVQETQYF. The CDR3 DNA sequence: TGTGCCAGCAGTTACTCGGGCGTCCAAGAGACCCAGTACTTC. The rearrangement links TRBV6-6 to TRBJ2-5, with D unresolved. V was trimmed by 0 bases and J by 1 base, leaving 6 bases between them. This CDR3 contains 14 residues. Germline-derived CDR1 and CDR2 are MNHNY and SVGAGI (reference sequence).

V and J are TRBV21-1 and TRBJ1-3; no DNA check was done on the table's D call, TRBD1. TRBV21-1 is tagged as a pseudogene. This CDR3 has 17 amino acids. The DNA of the CDR3 is TGTGCCAGCAGCAATCGTGACAGGGGCCTCTCTGGAAACACCATATATTTT. Its translation: CASSNRDRGLSGNTIYF.